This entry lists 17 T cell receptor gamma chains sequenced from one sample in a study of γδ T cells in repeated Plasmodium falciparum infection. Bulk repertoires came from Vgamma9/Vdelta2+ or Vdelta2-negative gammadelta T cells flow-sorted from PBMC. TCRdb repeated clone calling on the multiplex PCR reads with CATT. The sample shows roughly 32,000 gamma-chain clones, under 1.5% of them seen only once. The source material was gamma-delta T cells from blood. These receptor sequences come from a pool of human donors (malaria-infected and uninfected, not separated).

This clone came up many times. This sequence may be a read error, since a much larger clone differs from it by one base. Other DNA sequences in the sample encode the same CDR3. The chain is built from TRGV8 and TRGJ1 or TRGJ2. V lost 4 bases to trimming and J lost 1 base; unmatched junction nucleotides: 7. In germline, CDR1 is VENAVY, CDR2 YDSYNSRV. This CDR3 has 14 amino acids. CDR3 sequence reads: CATWDPKNYYKKLF. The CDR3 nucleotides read TGTGCCACCTGGGACCCTAAAAATTATTATAAGAAACTCTTT.

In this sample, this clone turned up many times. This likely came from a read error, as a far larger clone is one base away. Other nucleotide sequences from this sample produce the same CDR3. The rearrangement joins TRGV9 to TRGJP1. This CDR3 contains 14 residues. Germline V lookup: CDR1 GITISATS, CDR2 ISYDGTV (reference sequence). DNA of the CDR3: TGTGCCTTGTGGGAGCCAAACACTGGCTGGTTCAAGATATTT. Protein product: CALWEPNTGWFKIF.

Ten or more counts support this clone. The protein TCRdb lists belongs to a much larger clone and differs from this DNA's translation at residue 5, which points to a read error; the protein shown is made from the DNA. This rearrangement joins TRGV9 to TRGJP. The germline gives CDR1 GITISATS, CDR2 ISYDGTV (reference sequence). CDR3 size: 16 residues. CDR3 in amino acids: CALWGVNSVGKKIKVF. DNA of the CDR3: TGTGCCTTGTGGGGGGTGAATTCGGTGGGCAAAAAAATCAAGGTATTT.

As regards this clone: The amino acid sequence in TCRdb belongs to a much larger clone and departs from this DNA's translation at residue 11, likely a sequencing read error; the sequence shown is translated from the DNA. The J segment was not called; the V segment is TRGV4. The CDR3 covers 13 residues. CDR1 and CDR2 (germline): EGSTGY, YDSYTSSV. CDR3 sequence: CATWVPNYYKRLF. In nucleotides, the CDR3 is TGTGCCACCTGGGTACCGAATTATTATAAGAGACTCTTT.

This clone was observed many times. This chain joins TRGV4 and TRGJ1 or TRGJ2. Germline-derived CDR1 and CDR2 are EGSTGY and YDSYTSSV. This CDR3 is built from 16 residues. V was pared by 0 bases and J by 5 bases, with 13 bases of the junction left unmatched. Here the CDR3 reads CATWDGPRLLDYKKLF. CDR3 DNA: TGTGCCACCTGGGATGGGCCCCGCCTTTTGGATTATAAGAAACTCTTT.

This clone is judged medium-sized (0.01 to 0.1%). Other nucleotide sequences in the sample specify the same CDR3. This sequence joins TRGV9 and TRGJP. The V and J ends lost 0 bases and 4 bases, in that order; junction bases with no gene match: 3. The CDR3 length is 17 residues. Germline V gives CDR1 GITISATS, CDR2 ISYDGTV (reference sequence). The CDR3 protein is CALWEVKQELGKKIKVF. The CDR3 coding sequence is TGTGCCTTGTGGGAGGTGAAACAAGAGTTGGGCAAAAAAATCAAGGTATTT.

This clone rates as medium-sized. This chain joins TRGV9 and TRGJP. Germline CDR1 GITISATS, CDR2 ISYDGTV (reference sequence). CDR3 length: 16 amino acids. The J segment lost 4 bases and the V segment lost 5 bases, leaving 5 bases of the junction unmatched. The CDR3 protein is CALWAIQELGKKIKVF. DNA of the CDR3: TGTGCCTTGTGGGCCATCCAAGAGTTGGGCAAAAAAATCAAGGTATTT.

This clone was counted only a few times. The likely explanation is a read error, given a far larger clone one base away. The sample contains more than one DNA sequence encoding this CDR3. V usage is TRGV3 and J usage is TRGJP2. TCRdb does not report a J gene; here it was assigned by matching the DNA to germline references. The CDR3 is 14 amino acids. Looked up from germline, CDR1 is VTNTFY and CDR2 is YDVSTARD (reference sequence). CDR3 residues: CATWCSTCDWIKTF. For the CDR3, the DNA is TGCGCCACCTGGTGTTCAACTTGTGATTGGATCAAGACGTTT.

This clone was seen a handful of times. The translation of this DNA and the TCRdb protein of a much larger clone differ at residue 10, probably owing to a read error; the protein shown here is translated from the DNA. The CDR3 region is CALWDSTGGERKLF. For the CDR3, the DNA is TGTGCCTTGTGGGATTCCACGGGGGGTGAGCGAAAACTCTTT. No J gene was assigned, while the V gene was called as TRGV9. Germline CDR1 GITISATS, CDR2 ISYDGTV (reference sequence). The CDR3 runs 14 residues.

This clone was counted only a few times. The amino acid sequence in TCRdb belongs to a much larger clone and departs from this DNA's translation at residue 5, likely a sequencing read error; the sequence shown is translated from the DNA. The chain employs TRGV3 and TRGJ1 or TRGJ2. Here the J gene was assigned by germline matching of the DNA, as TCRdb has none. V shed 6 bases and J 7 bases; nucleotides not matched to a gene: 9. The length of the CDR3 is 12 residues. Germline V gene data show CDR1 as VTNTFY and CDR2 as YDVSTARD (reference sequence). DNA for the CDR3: TGTGCCACCTGGCCCGTTAACTATAAGAAACTCTTT. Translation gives CATWPVNYKKLF.

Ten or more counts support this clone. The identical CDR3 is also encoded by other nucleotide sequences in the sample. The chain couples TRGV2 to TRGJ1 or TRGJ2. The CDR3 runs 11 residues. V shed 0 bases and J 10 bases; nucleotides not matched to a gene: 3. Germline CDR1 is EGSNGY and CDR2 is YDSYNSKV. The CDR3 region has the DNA TGTGCCACCTGGGACGGGCCGAAGAAACTCTTT. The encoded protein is CATWDGPKKLF.

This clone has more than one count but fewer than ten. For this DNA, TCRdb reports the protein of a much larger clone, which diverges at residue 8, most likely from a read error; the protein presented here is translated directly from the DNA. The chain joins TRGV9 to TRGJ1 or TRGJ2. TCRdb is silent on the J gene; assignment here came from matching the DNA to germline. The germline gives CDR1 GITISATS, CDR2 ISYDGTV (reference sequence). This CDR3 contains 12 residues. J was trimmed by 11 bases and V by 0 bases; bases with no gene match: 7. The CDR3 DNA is TGTGCCTTGTGGGAGGTGCAAGTCGAGAAACTCTTT. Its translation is CALWEVQVEKLF.

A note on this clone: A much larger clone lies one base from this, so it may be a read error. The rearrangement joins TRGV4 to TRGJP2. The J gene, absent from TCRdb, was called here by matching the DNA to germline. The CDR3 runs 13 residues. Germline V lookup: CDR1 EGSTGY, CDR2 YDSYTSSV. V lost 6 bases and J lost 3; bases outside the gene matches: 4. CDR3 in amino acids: CATWLRSDWIKTF. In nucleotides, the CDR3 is TGTGCCACCTGGTTACGTAGTGATTGGATCAAGACGTTT.

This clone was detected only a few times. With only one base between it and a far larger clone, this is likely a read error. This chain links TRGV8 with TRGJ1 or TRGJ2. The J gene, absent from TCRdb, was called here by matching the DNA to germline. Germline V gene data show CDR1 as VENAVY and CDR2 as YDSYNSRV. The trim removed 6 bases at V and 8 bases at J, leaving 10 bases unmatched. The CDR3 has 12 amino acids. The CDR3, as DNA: TGTGCCACCTGGACTCGCGTGGATAAGAAACTCTTT. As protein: CATWTRVDKKLF.

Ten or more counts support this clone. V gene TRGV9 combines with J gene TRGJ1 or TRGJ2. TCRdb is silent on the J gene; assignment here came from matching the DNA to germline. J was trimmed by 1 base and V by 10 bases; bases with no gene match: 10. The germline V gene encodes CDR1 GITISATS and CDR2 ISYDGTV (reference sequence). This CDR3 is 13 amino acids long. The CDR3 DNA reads TGTGCCTTCCGAAACTCAAATTATTATAAGAAACTCTTT. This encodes CAFRNSNYYKKLF.

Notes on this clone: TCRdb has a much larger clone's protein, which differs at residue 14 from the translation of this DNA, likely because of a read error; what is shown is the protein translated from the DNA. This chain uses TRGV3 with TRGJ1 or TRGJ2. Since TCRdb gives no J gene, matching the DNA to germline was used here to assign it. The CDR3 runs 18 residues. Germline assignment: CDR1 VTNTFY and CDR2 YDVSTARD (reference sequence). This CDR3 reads CATWDRVELELTYHKKLF. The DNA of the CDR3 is TGTGCCACCTGGGACCGAGTCGAGCTGGAACTAACTTATCATAAGAAACTCTTT.

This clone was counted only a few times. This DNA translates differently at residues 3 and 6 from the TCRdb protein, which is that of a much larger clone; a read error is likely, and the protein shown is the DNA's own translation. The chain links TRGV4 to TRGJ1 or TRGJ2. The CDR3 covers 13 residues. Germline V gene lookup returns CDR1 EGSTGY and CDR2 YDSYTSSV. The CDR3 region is CASWDFHYYKKLF. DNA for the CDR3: TGTGCCTCCTGGGATTTTCATTATTATAAGAAACTCTTT.